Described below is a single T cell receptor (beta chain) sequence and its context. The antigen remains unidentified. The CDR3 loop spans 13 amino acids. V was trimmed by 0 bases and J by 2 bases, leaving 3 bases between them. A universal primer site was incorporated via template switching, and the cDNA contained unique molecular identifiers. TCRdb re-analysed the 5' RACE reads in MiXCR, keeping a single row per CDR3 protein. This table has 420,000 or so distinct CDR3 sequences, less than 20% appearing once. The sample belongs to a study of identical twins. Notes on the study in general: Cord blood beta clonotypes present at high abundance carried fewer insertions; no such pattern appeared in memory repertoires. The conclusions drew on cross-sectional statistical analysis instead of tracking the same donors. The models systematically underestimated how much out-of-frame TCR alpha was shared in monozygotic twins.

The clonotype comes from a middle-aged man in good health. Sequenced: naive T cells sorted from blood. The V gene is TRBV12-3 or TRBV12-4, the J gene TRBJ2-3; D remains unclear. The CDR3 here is CASSLAYTDTQYF. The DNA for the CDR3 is TGTGCCAGCAGTTTAGCCTACACAGATACGCAGTATTTT.